The 26 T cell receptor beta chains given below trace back to one sample, sequenced in a study of human T cells and chemical hapten exposure. Via MiXCR, TCRdb re-called the 5' RACE reads, giving one row per CDR3 protein. The sample lists about 140,000 distinct CDR3 sequences, around 4.1% occurring once. Unseparated into fractions, whole blood served as the source from which total RNA was extracted. Receptors originate from a female donor in good health.

This clonotype was recorded at least ten times. The chain has TRBV11-2 and TRBJ2-2; 11 bases align to TRBD2. The CDR3 length is 17 residues. Germline CDR1 SGHAT, CDR2 FQNNGV. J gave up 5 bases and V 0 bases, and 5 bases lay outside the gene matches. CDR3: CASSLEGTSGATGELFF. Written as DNA, the CDR3 is TGTGCCAGCAGCTTAGAGGGGACTAGCGGCGCGACCGGGGAGCTGTTTTTT.

This clonotype was counted many times. The chain employs TRBV7-9 and TRBJ2-7, with 9 positions matching TRBD2. CDR1 SEHNR and CDR2 FQNEAQ come from the germline V gene (reference sequence). J lost 0 bases, V lost 4 bases, and 10 bases had no gene match. The CDR3 has 17 residues. The CDR3 protein is CASSSRGGVTSSYEQYF. The CDR3 nucleotides are TGTGCCAGCAGCTCGCGGGGGGGGGTGACGAGCTCCTACGAGCAGTACTTC. The full variable domain, with the rest looked up from reference TRBV7-9 and TRBJ2-7, is DTGVSQNPRHKITKRGQNVTFRCDPISEHNRLYWYRQTLGQGPEFLTYFQNEAQLEKSRLLSDRFSAERPKGSFSTLEIQRTEQGDSAMYLCASSSRGGVTSSYEQYFGPGTRLTVT.

In this sample, this clonotype turned up many times. This chain connects TRBV25-1 to TRBJ1-2, with TRBD1 matching over 10 bases. V lost 6 bases and J lost 5; bases outside the gene matches: 12. This CDR3 has 16 amino acids. Germline CDR1 is MGHDK and CDR2 is SYGVNS. This chain's CDR3 is CASSRPGTGDYYGYTF. In DNA form, the CDR3 reads TGTGCCAGCAGCCGCCCCGGGACAGGGGATTATTATGGCTACACCTTC.

At least ten counts were recorded for this clonotype. The chain recombines TRBV7-2 with TRBJ1-1; 11 bases map to TRBD1. The germline V gene has CDR1 SGHTA and CDR2 FQGNSA. This CDR3 spans 16 amino acids. V lost 5 bases to trimming and J lost 4 bases; unmatched junction nucleotides: 9. The CDR3 DNA is TGTGCCAGCAGCCCTAGGGGGACAGGGGGATCCACTGAAGCTTTCTTT. It translates to CASSPRGTGGSTEAFF.

In its sample, this clonotype was seen many times. The chain couples TRBV28 to TRBJ2-3; 9 bases map to TRBD2. V shed 4 bases, J shed 2 bases, and the junction held 16 bases outside the gene matches. Germline lookup yields CDR1 MDHEN and CDR2 SYDVKM. The CDR3 runs 19 residues. The CDR3 sequence is CASSSSGWLASGDTDTQYF. The CDR3 region has the DNA TGTGCCAGCAGTTCCTCCGGTTGGTTGGCTAGCGGGGACACAGATACGCAGTATTTT.

There are many counts of this clonotype. V gene TRBV7-2 combines with J gene TRBJ2-2; 11 nucleotides agree with TRBD2. The V segment lost 5 bases and the J segment 4 bases; nucleotides outside the gene matches: 6. The CDR3 consists of 16 residues. The germline gives CDR1 SGHTA, CDR2 FQGNSA. The CDR3 DNA reads TGTGCCAGCAGCCTCGTAGCGGGGGGGTTCACCGGGGAGCTGTTTTTT. Its translation is CASSLVAGGFTGELFF.

This clonotype was recorded at least ten times. The chain employs TRBV6-6 and TRBJ1-2; a weak D match, TRBD1 (5 bases). The germline V gene has CDR1 MNHNY and CDR2 SVGAGI (reference sequence). The CDR3 sequence is 17 residues long. Trimming removed 0 bases at V and 5 bases at J, with 19 bases between. CDR3 nucleotides: TGTGCCAGCAGTTACTCGACTGCAGGGTCCGGGCGTTATGGCTACACCTTC. Encoded protein: CASSYSTAGSGRYGYTF.

A word on this clonotype: A much larger clone differs from this one at a single base, so this may be a read error. This chain joins TRBV6-5 and TRBJ1-1, with D unresolved. There are 14 residues in the CDR3. Germline V gene lookup returns CDR1 MNHEY and CDR2 SVGAGI. CDR3 amino acids: CGSSYEGSGTEAFF. The DNA for the CDR3 is TGTGGCAGCAGTTACGAGGGTTCGGGGACTGAAGCTTTCTTT.

This clonotype was counted many times. V usage is TRBV7-6 and J usage is TRBJ1-2; D possibly corresponds to TRBD1 (5 bases). The CDR3 length is 16 residues. The V and J ends lost 5 bases and 6 bases respectively, with 22 bases between them. The V gene's germline CDR1 is SGHVS and CDR2 FNYEAQ. CDR3 coding DNA: TGTGCCAGCAGCCCTGGGATTGGGGAACAGGAGCATGGCTACACCTTC. This sequence encodes CASSPGIGEQEHGYTF.

This clonotype was counted many times. V usage is TRBV4-2 and J usage is TRBJ1-1; D remains ambiguous. CDR1 is LGHNA and CDR2 is YNFKEQ in the germline V gene. Trimming removed 3 bases from V and 1 base from J, with 9 bases in between. This CDR3 comprises 14 residues. CDR3 sequence: CASSHSHGNTEAFF. The CDR3 DNA sequence: TGTGCCAGCAGCCATAGTCACGGGAACACTGAAGCTTTCTTT.

This clonotype was seen a handful of times. The V call is TRBV7-9, the J call TRBJ1-1; D is unclear. This CDR3 has 12 residues. Deletions cut 6 bases from V and 1 base from J, with 6 bases between. Germline V CDR1 and CDR2: SEHNR, FQNEAQ (reference sequence). DNA for the CDR3: TGTGCCAGCAGTTGCCCGAACACTGAAGCTTTCTTT. It encodes CASSCPNTEAFF.

At least ten counts were recorded for this clonotype. V gene TRBV25-1 combines with J gene TRBJ2-1; no reliable D call. Trimming took 2 bases from V and 6 from J, leaving 8 bases between them. The CDR3 covers 13 residues. The germline V gene has CDR1 MGHDK and CDR2 SYGVNS. CDR3 sequence reads: CASSERRVNEQFF. The CDR3 DNA follows: TGTGCCAGCAGTGAACGAAGGGTCAATGAGCAGTTCTTC.

This clonotype was observed a handful of times. The rearrangement links TRBV15 to TRBJ2-3; TRBD2 might be the D (5 bases). V lost 0 bases to trimming and J lost 2 bases, with 12 bases between them. The CDR3 has 16 amino acids. Germline lookup yields CDR1 LNHNV and CDR2 YYDKDF (reference sequence). The CDR3 is CATSRDGRLTTDTQYF. CDR3 DNA: TGTGCCACCAGCAGAGATGGGAGACTAACCACAGATACGCAGTATTTT.

The sample holds many counts of this clonotype. The V gene is TRBV12-3 or TRBV12-4, the J gene TRBJ1-3, with D possibly being TRBD1 (6 bases). This CDR3 comprises 15 residues. The V end was cut by 4 bases, the J end by 4 bases, with 14 bases between. The DNA for the CDR3 is TGTGCCAGCAGTTCACAGGGTCTATACGGAAACACCATATATTTT. The encoded protein is CASSSQGLYGNTIYF.

This chain links TRBV10-3 with TRBJ1-2; TRBD1 is a possible D gene (5 bases). V lost 4 bases and J 1 base, leaving 7 bases between the germline ends. Per the germline V gene, CDR1 is ENHRY and CDR2 is SYGVKD. The CDR3 is 13 residues long. The CDR3 is CAISAGINYGYTF. CDR3 DNA: TGTGCCATCAGTGCAGGGATTAACTATGGCTACACCTTC.

In its sample, this clonotype was seen many times. V usage is TRBV2 and J usage is TRBJ1-2; 7 bases are shared with TRBD1. J gave up 3 bases and V 8 bases, and 6 bases lay outside the gene matches. The CDR3 totals 13 residues. Germline CDR1 reads SNHLY; CDR2 reads FYNNEI. In nucleotides, the CDR3 is TGTGCCAGCCACCGAACAGGGGACTATGGCTACACCTTC. Residues: CASHRTGDYGYTF.

The V call is TRBV3-1, the J call TRBJ2-2; D might be TRBD1 (7 bases). The CDR3 contains 15 residues. CDR1 and CDR2 from the germline V gene are LGHDT and YNNKEL (reference sequence). Trimming removed 4 bases from V and 4 bases from J, with 13 bases in between. CDR3 DNA sequence: TGTGCCAGCAGCCTAGAGGAGGGGGCCACCGGGGAGCTGTTTTTT. Residues: CASSLEEGATGELFF.

This clonotype was observed many times. The chain couples TRBV29-1 to TRBJ2-1; possible D gene TRBD2, 7 bases. V was cut by 4 bases and J by 10 bases, with 20 bases left in between. Germline loops: CDR1 SQVTM, CDR2 ANQGSEA. The CDR3 runs 14 residues. CDR3 DNA sequence: TGCAGCGTTGGTTCGGCGGGGGCCCCAATAGAGCAGTTCTTC. This encodes CSVGSAGAPIEQFF.

This clonotype has at least ten counts. This chain connects TRBV4-1 to TRBJ2-7, with D tentatively TRBD2 (5 bases). Trimming pared 4 bases from V and 6 bases from J, leaving 22 bases between. Germline V gene data show CDR1 as MGHRA and CDR2 as YSYEKL. The CDR3 consists of 16 residues. CDR3 sequence reads: CASSPVGRRVGGEQYF. The CDR3 DNA sequence: TGCGCCAGCAGCCCCGTCGGACGGCGGGTCGGAGGCGAGCAGTACTTC.

This clonotype occurred a few times. The chain carries TRBV6-5 and TRBJ1-1; no definite D call. This CDR3 contains 14 residues. Germline CDR1 and CDR2: MNHEY and SVGAGI. Trimming cost V 3 bases and J 3 bases, with 11 bases left between them. The CDR3 is CASSYGCMDTEAFF. The CDR3 DNA sequence: TGTGCCAGCAGTTATGGTTGTATGGACACTGAAGCTTTCTTT.

The chain couples TRBV7-9 to TRBJ2-5, with 11 bases that match TRBD2. CDR1 is SEHNR, CDR2 FQNEAQ, per germline (reference sequence). The J segment lost 1 base and the V segment lost 5 bases, leaving 6 bases of the junction unmatched. This CDR3 comprises 16 residues. CDR3: CASSRGLAEFQETQYF. The CDR3 DNA reads as TGTGCCAGCAGCCGGGGACTAGCGGAGTTCCAAGAGACCCAGTACTTC.

This clonotype was seen many times. This sequence joins TRBV29-1 and TRBJ1-3; TRBD1 is a possible D gene (5 bases). The CDR3 totals 13 residues. Germline CDR1 SQVTM, CDR2 ANQGSEA. V lost 6 bases and J lost 0, with 9 bases in between. CDR3 in DNA: TGCAGCGTGGGGGTTACCTCTGGAAACACCATATATTTT. Protein: CSVGVTSGNTIYF.

Turning to this clonotype: A much larger clone lies one base from this, so it may be a read error. The chain employs TRBV28 and TRBJ2-7; TRBD2 matches 8 bases. V lost 9 bases to trimming and J lost 3 bases; unmatched junction nucleotides: 16. The CDR3 totals 16 residues. Germline loops: CDR1 MDHEN, CDR2 SYDVKM. The CDR3 reads CASPPIRGGEYYEQYF. The CDR3 DNA follows: TGTGCCAGTCCTCCGATCCGGGGGGGCGAGTACTACGAGCAGTACTTC.

This clonotype has ten or more counts. The chain combines TRBV5-1 with TRBJ2-1, with D possibly being TRBD1 (6 bases). The CDR3 runs to 14 residues. V was cut by 2 bases and J by 6 bases, with 12 bases left in between. Germline loops: CDR1 SGHRS, CDR2 YFSETQ. CDR3 bases: TGCGCCAGCAGCTTTTTACTGGGGGCCAATGAGCAGTTCTTC. Protein: CASSFLLGANEQFF.

About this clonotype itself: With a much larger clone just one base away, this may be a read error. The genes are TRBV19 and TRBJ2-4, with 10 nucleotides matching TRBD1. V shed 4 bases and J 4 bases; nucleotides not matched to a gene: 10. CDR1 and CDR2 from the germline V gene are LNHDA and SQIVND (reference sequence). This CDR3 is built from 17 residues. The chain's CDR3 is CASSNLARTGGKNIQYF. Written as DNA, the CDR3 is TGTGCCAGTAGTAACTTGGCCCGGACAGGGGGAAAAAACATTCAGTACTTC.

This clonotype was detected ten times or more. V usage is TRBV28 and J usage is TRBJ1-6; D gene unclear. CDR3 length equals 12 residues. Germline V lookup: CDR1 MDHEN, CDR2 SYDVKM. The germline V and J ends were trimmed by 6 bases and 7 bases, with 7 bases remaining between them. CDR3 amino acids: CASSLQNSPLHF. In DNA form, the CDR3 reads TGTGCCAGCAGCCTACAGAATTCACCCCTCCACTTT. Looking up the rest from reference TRBV28 and TRBJ1-6 gives the full variable domain: DVKVTQSSRYLVKRTGEKVFLECVQDMDHENMFWYRQDPGLGLRLIYFSYDVKMKEKGDIPEGYSVSREKKERFSLILESASTNQTSMYLCASSLQNSPLHFGNGTRLTVT.